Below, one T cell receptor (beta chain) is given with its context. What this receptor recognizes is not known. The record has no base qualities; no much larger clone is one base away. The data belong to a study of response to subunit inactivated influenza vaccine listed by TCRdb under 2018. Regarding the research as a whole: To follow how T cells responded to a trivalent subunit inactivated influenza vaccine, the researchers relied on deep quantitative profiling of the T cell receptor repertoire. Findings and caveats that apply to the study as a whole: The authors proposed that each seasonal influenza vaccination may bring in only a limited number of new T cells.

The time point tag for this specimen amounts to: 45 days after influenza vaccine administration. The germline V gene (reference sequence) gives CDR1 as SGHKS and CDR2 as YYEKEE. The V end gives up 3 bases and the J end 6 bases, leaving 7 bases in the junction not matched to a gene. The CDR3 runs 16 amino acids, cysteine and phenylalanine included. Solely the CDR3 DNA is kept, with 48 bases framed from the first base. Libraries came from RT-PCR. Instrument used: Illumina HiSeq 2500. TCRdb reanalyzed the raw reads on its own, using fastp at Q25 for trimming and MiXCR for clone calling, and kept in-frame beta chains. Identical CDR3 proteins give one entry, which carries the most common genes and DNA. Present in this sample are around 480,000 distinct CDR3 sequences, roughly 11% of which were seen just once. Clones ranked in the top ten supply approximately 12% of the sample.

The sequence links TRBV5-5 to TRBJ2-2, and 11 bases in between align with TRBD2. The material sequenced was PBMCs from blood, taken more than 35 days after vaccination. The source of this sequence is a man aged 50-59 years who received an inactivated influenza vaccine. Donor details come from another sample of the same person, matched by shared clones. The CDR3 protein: CASSWGLAARAGELFF. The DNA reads TGTGCCAGCAGCTGGGGACTAGCGGCGCGGGCCGGGGAGCTGTTTTTT.